Listed here are 9 T cell receptor beta chains from one sample, sequenced in a study of T cell responses to AZD1222 COVID-19 vaccine. The method was immunoSEQ multiplex PCR; TCRdb's version includes in-frame clones alone and lacks a portion of them. The sample includes 80,000 to 130,000 clones, roughly nine tenths of them seen just once. Material: peripheral blood, obtained on day 0 of AZD1222 vaccination. These TCRs come from an adult in good health.

The chain has TRBV12-3 or TRBV12-4 and TRBJ2-1; D perhaps matches TRBD2 (6 bases). V dropped 1 base and J dropped 10 bases, with 8 bases sitting between them. The CDR3 is 12 amino acids. This CDR3 reads CASSLGAGEQFF. The CDR3 nucleotides are TGTGCCAGCAGTTTAGGGGCGGGGGAGCAGTTCTTC.

The J gene is TRBJ1-2, the V gene TRBV19; 8 bases agree with TRBD1. The germline CDR1 and CDR2 sequences are LNHDA and SQIVND (reference sequence). J lost 8 bases, V lost 3 bases, and 8 bases had no gene match. This CDR3 is built from 14 residues. The CDR3 loop is CASSILDRGLGYTF. The CDR3 DNA reads as TGTGCCAGTAGTATTCTCGACAGGGGTCTGGGCTACACCTTC.

The chain combines TRBV6-6 with TRBJ1-4; TRBD1 matches at 8 bases. The V and J ends lost 6 bases and 4 bases, in that order; junction bases with no gene match: 7. Germline CDR1 MNHNY, CDR2 SVGAGI (reference sequence). The CDR3 extends over 15 amino acids. CDR3 nucleotides: TGTGCCAGCAGGGCCCAGGGGGCAGGTAATGAAAAACTGTTTTTT. As protein: CASRAQGAGNEKLFF.

V gene TRBV3-1 (or the pseudogene TRBV3-2) combines with J gene TRBJ2-2; tentatively, D is TRBD2 (6 bases). Trimming took off 2 bases at V and 1 base at J, with 11 bases between the two ends. The CDR3 runs to 16 residues. Germline CDR1 and CDR2: LGHDT and YNNKEL (reference sequence). The CDR3 region is CASSQLGGGNTGELFF. In DNA, the CDR3 is TGTGCCAGCAGCCAACTCGGGGGAGGGAACACCGGGGAGCTGTTTTTT.

This chain uses TRBV19 with TRBJ1-1; maybe TRBD1 (5 bases). The CDR3 length is 13 residues. Per the germline V gene, CDR1 is LNHDA and CDR2 is SQIVND (reference sequence). The ends were cut back, 6 bases at V and 3 bases at J, with 11 bases in the middle. CDR3 residues: CASRLQTDTEAFF. The DNA of the CDR3 is TGTGCCAGTAGACTGCAGACAGACACTGAAGCTTTCTTT.

The CDR3 DNA reads as TGTGCCAGCAGCTACGGGGTGAACACCGGGGAGCTGTTTTTT. Its protein product is CASSYGVNTGELFF. The genes are TRBV6-5 and TRBJ2-2, with D maybe TRBD2 (5 bases). Trimming removed 6 bases from V and 1 base from J, with 9 bases in between. This CDR3 is built from 14 residues. Germline lookup yields CDR1 MNHEY and CDR2 SVGAGI.

This clone is medium-sized by share. In DNA form, the CDR3 reads TGTGCCAGCAGTTTATTTCAGGGCTACGAGCAGTACTTC. Translating gives CASSLFQGYEQYF. This chain joins TRBV28 and TRBJ2-7; possible D gene TRBD1, 5 bases. The CDR3 runs 13 residues. V lost 1 base to trimming and J lost 3 bases, with 7 bases between them. Germline CDR1 MDHEN, CDR2 SYDVKM.

The chain links TRBV28 to TRBJ1-3, with D unresolved. The CDR3 is 14 amino acids. CDR1 and CDR2 from the germline V gene are MDHEN and SYDVKM. Trimming stripped 2 bases from V and 1 base from J, with 6 bases between. CDR3 sequence (DNA): TGTGCCAGCAGTTTAAGGTGGTCTGGAAACACCATATATTTT. Translation gives CASSLRWSGNTIYF.

The chain carries TRBV29-1 and TRBJ1-1; a possible D gene is TRBD1 (5 bases). CDR3 size: 15 residues. The germline gives CDR1 SQVTM, CDR2 ANQGSEA. The germline V and J ends were trimmed by 0 bases and 1 base, with 12 bases remaining between them. As DNA, the CDR3 is TGCAGCGTTGAAGATCTGGCAGGGCCGAACACTGAAGCTTTCTTT. Its translation is CSVEDLAGPNTEAFF.